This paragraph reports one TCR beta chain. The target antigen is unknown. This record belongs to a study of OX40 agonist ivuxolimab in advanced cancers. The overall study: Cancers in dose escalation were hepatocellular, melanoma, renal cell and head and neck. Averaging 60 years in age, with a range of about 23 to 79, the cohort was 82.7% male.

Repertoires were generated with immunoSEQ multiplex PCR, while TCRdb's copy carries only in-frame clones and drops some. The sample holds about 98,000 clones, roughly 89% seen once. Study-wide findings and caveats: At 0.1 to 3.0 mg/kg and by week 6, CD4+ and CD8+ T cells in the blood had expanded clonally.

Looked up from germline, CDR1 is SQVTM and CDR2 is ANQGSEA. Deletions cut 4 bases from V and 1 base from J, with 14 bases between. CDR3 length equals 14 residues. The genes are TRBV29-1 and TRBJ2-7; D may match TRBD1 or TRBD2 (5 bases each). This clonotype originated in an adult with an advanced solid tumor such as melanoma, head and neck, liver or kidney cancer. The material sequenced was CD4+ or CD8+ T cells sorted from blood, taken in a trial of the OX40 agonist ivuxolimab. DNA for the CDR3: TGCAGCGTTGGGGGGAAGAGGGGATCCTACGAGCAGTACTTC. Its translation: CSVGGKRGSYEQYF.